This T cell receptor beta chain came from a study of CXCR3-negative and CXCR3-positive naive CD8 T cells. Study observations and caveats: Memory, not naive, CXCR3-negative and CXCR3-positive cells differed in TRBV-TRBJ usage.

The CDR3 loop spans 17 amino acids. Looked up from germline, CDR1 is SQVTM and CDR2 is ANQGSEA. Note on this clonotype: Its antigen is not known.

The authors prepared UMI-labeled TRB cDNA libraries by 5' RACE. With the 5' RACE reads reprocessed, TCRdb shows one record per CDR3 protein and no DNA. The sample table sets out more than 65,000 distinct CDR3 sequences. This sequence originates from a human donor in good health. Some clones in this sample may be carry-over from other donors' samples. V gene TRBV29-1 combines with J gene TRBJ1-1. Source material: naive CXCR3- CD8+ T cells from blood. Subset specified: CD45RO-CCR7+CD27+CD95- naive CD8+ T cells lacking CXCR3 (TNR3-). CDR3 protein: CSVEDVQGQPMNTEAFF.